This T cell receptor (beta chain) is drawn from a study of cytomegalovirus exposure and HLA in healthy donors. Study background: A subsequent analysis stated that the roughly 130 validation repertoires were run on the same platform as the roughly 620 first-cohort repertoires.

Profiled with immunoSEQ multiplex PCR; TCRdb holds only in-frame clones, not every one. The table records some 66,000 clones, approximately 97% of them present only once. This TCR was recovered from a woman between 18 and 29 years old in good health and CMV-seropositive. The sample consisted of PBMCs.

This CDR3 reads CASSVTGDSGANVLTF. The CDR3 DNA follows: TGTGCCAGCAGCGTGACAGGCGACTCTGGGGCCAACGTCCTGACTTTC. The chain has TRBV5-5 and TRBJ2-6; perhaps TRBD1 as D (6 bases). Germline V gene data show CDR1 as SGHKS and CDR2 as YYEKEE (reference sequence). V was shortened by 4 bases and J by 0 bases, with 11 bases between the two germline ends. This CDR3 is built from 16 residues. Full variable domain (rest looked up from reference TRBV5-5 and TRBJ2-6): DAGVTQSPTHLIKTRGQQVTLRCSPISGHKSVSWYQQVLGQGPQFIFQYYEKEERGRGNFPDRFSARQFPNYSSELNVNALLLGDSALYLCASSVTGDSGANVLTFGAGSRLTVL.